This T cell receptor beta chain was captured by sequencing in a study of blood T cell repertoires in COVID-19. Across the study: Collection of acute and convalescent COVID-19 samples took place in the United States, Italy and Spain.

Original processing methods: Reference gene primer amplification in the assay estimated nucleated cell counts. Here immunoSEQ multiplex PCR was the method, and the copy in TCRdb shows in-frame clones only, minus some. V, J and clone size are those of that table, while D and trimming were read from the DNA. The sample lists around 170,000 clones; less than 90% were seen once. This TCR came from a man aged 18 to 29 with active or convalescent COVID-19. The sample comprised peripheral blood.

CDR3 sequence reads: CASSTSAGISTDTQYF. The CDR3, as DNA: TGTGCCAGCAGCACCTCAGCGGGGATTAGCACAGATACGCAGTATTTT. This chain links TRBV7-2 with TRBJ2-3, with 7 positions matching TRBD2. V dropped 5 bases and J dropped 0; count of bases not matched to a gene: 8. This CDR3 contains 16 residues. The germline CDR1 and CDR2 sequences are SGHTA and FQGNSA.